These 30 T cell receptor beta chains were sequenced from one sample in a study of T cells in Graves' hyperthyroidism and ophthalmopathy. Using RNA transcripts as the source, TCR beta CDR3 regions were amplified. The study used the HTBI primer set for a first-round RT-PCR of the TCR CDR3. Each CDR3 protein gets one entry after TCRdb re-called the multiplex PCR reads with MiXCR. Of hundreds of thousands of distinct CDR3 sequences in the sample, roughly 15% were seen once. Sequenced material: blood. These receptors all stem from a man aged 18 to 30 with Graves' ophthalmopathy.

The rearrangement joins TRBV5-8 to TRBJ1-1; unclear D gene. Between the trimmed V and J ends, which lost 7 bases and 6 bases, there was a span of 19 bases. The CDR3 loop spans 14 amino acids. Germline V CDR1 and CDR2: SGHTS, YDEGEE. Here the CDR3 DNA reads TGTGCCAGCCGTGACCAGCAGTATAGCTCTGAAGCTTTCTTT. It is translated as CASRDQQYSSEAFF.

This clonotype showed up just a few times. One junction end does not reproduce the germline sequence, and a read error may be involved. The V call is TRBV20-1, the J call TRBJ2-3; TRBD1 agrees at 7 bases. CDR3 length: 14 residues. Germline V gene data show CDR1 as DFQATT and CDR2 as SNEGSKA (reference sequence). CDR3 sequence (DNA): TGCAGTGCTACCGGGACAGCTAGCATAGATACGCAGTATTTT. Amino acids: CSATGTASIDTQYF.

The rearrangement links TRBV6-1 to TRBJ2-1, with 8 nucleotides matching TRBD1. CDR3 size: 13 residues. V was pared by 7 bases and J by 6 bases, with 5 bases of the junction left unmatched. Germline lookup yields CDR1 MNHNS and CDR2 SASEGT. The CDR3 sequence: CASTPGQGNEQFF. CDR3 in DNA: TGTGCCAGCACCCCTGGACAGGGCAATGAGCAGTTCTTC.

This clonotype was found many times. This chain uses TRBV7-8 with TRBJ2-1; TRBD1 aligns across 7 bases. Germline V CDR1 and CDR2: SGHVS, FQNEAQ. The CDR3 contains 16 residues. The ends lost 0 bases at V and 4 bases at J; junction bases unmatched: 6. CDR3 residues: CASSLAPAGGYNEQFF. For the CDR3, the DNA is TGTGCCAGCAGCTTAGCGCCGGCAGGGGGATACAATGAGCAGTTCTTC.

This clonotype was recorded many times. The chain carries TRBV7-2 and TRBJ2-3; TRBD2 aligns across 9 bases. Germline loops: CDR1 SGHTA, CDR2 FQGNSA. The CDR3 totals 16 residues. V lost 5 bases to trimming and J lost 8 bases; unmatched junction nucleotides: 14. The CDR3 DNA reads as TGTGCCAGCAGCGCCATCCTGGCGGGGGGGCAGGGTACGCAGTATTTT. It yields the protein CASSAILAGGQGTQYF.

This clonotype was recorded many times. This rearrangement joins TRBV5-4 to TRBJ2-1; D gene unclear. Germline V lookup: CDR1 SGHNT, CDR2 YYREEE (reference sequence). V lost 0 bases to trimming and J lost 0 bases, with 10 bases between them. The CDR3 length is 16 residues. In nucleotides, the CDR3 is TGTGCCAGCAGCTTGGAAGGGTTAAGCTCCTACAATGAGCAGTTCTTC. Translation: CASSLEGLSSYNEQFF. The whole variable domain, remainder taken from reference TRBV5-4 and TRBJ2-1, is ETGVTQSPTHLIKTRGQQVTLRCSSQSGHNTVSWYQQALGQGPQFIFQYYREEENGRGNFPPRFSGLQFPNYSSELNVNALELDDSALYLCASSLEGLSSYNEQFFGPGTRLTVL.

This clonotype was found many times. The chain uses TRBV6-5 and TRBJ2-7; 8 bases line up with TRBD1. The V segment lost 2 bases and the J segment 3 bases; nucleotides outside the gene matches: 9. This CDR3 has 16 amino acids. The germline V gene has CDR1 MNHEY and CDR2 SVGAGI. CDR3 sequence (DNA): TGTGCCAGCAGTTACGCCGGACAGGGTAGTGGCTACGAGCAGTACTTC. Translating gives CASSYAGQGSGYEQYF.

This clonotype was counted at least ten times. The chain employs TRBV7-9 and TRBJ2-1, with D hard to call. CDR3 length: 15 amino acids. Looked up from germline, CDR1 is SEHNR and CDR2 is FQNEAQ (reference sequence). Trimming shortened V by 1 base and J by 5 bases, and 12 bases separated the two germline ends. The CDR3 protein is CASSLGVSRHNEQFF. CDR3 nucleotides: TGTGCCAGCAGCTTAGGGGTGAGCCGGCACAATGAGCAGTTCTTC.

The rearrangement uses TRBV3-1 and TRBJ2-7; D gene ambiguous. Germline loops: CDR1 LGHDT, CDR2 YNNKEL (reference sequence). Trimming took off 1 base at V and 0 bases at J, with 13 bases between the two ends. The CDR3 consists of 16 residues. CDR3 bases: TGTGCCAGCAGCCAAGTGTCTCAATGGGCCTCCTACGAGCAGTACTTC. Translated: CASSQVSQWASYEQYF.

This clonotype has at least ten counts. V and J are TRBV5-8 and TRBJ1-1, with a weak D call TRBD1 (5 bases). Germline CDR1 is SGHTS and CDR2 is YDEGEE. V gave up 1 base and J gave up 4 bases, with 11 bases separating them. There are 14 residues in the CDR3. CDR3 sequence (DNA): TGTGCCAGCAGCTTGTATGCGGGACGCACTGAAGCTTTCTTT. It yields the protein CASSLYAGRTEAFF.

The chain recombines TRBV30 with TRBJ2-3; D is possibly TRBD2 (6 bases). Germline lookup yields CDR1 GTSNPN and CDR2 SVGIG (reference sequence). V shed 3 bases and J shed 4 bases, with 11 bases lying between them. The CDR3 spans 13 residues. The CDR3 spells CAWRGTGPDTQYF. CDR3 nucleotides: TGTGCCTGGAGGGGGACTGGTCCAGATACGCAGTATTTT.

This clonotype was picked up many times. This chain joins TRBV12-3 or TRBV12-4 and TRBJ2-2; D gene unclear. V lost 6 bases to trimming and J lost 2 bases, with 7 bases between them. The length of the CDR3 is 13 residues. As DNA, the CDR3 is TGTGCCAGCAGGCAGATAAACACCGGGGAGCTGTTTTTT. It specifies CASRQINTGELFF.

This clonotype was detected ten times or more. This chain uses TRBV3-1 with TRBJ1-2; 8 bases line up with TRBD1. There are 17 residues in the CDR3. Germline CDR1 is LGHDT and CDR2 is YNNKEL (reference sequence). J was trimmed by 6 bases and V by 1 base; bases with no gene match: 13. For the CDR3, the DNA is TGTGCCAGCAGCCAAGGGGGGGGAGGACAGGGTGACGATGGCTACACCTTC. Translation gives CASSQGGGGQGDDGYTF.

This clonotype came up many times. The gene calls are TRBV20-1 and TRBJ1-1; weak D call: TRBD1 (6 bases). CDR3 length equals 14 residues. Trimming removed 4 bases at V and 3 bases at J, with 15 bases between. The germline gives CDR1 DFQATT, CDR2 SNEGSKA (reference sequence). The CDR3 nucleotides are TGCAGTGCTACTGGACAGTTTTCCTACACTGAAGCTTTCTTT. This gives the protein CSATGQFSYTEAFF.

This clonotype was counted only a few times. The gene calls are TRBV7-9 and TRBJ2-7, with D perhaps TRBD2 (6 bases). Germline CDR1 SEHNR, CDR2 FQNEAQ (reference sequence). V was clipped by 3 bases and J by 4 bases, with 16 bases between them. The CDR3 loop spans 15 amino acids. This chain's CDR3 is CASSFLAGSSYEQYF. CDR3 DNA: TGTGCCAGCAGCTTCCTCGCCGGGAGTAGTTACGAGCAGTACTTC.

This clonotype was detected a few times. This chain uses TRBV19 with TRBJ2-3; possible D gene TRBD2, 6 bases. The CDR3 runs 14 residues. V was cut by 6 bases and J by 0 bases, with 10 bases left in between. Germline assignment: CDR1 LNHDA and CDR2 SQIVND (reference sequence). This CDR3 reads CASSGGPSTDTQYF. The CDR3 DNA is TGTGCCAGTAGCGGGGGTCCCAGCACAGATACGCAGTATTTT.

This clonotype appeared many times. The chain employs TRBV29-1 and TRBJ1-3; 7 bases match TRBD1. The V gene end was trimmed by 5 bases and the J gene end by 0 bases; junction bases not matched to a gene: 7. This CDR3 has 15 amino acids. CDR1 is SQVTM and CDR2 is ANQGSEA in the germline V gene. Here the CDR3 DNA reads TGCAGCGTTCGTAGGGACAGCAACTCTGGAAACACCATATATTTT. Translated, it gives CSVRRDSNSGNTIYF.

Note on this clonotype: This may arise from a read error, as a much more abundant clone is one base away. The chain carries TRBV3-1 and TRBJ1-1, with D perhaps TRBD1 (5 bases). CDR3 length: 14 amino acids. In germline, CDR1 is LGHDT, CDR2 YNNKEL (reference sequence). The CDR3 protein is CANSQGEGNAEAFF. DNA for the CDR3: TGTGCCAACAGCCAAGGTGAGGGGAACGCTGAAGCTTTCTTT.

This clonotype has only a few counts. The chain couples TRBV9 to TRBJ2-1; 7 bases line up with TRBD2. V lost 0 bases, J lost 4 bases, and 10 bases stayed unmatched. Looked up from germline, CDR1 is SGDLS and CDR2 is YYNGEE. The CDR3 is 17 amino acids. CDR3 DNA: TGTGCCAGCAGCGTAGCCCCCCGCGGGAGCGAATACAATGAGCAGTTCTTC. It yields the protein CASSVAPRGSEYNEQFF.

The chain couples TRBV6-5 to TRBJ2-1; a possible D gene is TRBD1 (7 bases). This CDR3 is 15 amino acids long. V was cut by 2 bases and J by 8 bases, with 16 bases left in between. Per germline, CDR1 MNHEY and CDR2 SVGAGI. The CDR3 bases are TGTGCCAGCAGTTACGGGGGGCAGGGGGTCTATGAGCAGTTCTTC. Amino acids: CASSYGGQGVYEQFF.

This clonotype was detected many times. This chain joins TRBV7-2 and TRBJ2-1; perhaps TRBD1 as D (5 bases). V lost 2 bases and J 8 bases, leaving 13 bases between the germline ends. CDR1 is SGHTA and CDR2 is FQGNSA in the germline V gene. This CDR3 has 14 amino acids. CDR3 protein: CASSLWPGSDEQFF. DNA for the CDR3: TGTGCCAGCAGCTTATGGCCAGGGTCAGATGAGCAGTTCTTC.

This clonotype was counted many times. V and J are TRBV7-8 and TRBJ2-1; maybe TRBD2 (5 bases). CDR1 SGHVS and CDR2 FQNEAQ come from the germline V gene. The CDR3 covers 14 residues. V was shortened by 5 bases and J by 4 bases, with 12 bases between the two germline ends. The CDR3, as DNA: TGTGCCAGCAGCCTAAGACTATTGTACAATGAGCAGTTCTTC. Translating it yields CASSLRLLYNEQFF.

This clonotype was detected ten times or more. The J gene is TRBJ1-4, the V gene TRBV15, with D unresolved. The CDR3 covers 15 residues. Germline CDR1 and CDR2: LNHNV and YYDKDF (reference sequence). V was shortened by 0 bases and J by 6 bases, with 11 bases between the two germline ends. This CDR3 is CATSRDTIPYEKLFF. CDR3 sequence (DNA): TGTGCCACCAGCAGAGATACCATCCCGTATGAAAAACTGTTTTTT. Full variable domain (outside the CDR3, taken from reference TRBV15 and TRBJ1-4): DAMVIQNPRYQVTQFGKPVTLSCSQTLNHNVMYWYQQKSSQAPKLLFHYYDKDFNNEADTPDNFQSRRPNTSFCFLDIRSPGLGDTAMYLCATSRDTIPYEKLFFGSGTQLSVL.

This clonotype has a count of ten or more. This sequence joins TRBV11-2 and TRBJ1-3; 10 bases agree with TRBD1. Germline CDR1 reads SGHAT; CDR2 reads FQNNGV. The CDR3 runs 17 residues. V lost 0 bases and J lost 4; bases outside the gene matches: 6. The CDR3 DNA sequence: TGTGCCAGCAGCTTAGAGGGACAGGGGTCTCCCGGAAACACCATATATTTT. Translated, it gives CASSLEGQGSPGNTIYF.

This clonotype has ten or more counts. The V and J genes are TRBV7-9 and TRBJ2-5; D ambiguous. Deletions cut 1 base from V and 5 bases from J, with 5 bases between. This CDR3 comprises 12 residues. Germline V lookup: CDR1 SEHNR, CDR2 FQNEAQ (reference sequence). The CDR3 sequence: CASSLEVETQYF. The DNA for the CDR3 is TGTGCCAGCAGCTTAGAGGTCGAGACCCAGTACTTC.

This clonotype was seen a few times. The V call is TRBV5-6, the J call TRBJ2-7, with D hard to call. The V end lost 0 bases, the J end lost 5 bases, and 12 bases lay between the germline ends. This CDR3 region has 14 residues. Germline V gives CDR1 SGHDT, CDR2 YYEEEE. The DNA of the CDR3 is TGTGCCAGCAGCTTGGGGACCCAGGTCCACGAGCAGTACTTC. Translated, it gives CASSLGTQVHEQYF.

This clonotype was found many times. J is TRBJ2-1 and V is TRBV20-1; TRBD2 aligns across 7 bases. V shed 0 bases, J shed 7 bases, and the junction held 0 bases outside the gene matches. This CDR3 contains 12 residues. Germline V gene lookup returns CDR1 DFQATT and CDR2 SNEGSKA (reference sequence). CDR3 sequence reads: CSARERENEQFF. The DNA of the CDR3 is TGCAGTGCTAGAGAGCGGGAGAATGAGCAGTTCTTC.

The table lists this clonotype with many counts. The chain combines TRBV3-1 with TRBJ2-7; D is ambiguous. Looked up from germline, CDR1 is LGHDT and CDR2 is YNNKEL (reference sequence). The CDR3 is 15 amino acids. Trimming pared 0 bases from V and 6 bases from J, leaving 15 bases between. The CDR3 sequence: CASSQEASRTSEQYF. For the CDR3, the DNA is TGTGCCAGCAGCCAAGAGGCTTCGCGTACGAGCGAGCAGTACTTC.

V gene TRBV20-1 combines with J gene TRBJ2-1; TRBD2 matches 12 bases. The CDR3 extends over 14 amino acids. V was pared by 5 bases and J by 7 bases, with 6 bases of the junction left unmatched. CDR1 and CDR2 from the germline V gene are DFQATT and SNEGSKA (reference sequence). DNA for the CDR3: TGCAGTGCTGGTCCCCTAGCGGGGGGGAATGAGCAGTTCTTC. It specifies CSAGPLAGGNEQFF.

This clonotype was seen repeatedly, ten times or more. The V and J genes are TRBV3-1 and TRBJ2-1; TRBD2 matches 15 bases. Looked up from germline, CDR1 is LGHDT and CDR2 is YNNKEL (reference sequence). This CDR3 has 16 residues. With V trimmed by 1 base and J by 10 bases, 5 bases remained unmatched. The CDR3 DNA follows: TGTGCCAGCAGCCAAGTAGGAGGACTAGCGGGGGGGGAGCAGTTCTTC. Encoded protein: CASSQVGGLAGGEQFF.